Below are 17 T cell receptor beta chains sequenced from a single sample in a study of cytomegalovirus exposure and HLA in healthy donors. Researchers ran the PCR with 60 Vbeta and 13 Jbeta primers. Clones were sequenced by immunoSEQ multiplex PCR, and TCRdb holds only the in-frame ones, with some missing. The table has 120,000 or so clones, 60% to 85% seen once. Sequencing used PBMCs. These receptors came from a man aged 30 to 45 in good health and CMV-seronegative.

V gene TRBV13 combines with J gene TRBJ1-2; 10 positions match TRBD1. This CDR3 spans 16 amino acids. Germline V lookup: CDR1 PRHDT, CDR2 FYEKMQ (reference sequence). V shed 3 bases, J shed 5 bases, and the junction held 9 bases outside the gene matches. As DNA, the CDR3 is TGTGCCAGCAGCTTTCCCGGGACAGGGGAAAGGTATGGCTACACCTTC. Translation: CASSFPGTGERYGYTF.

The V gene is TRBV5-1, the J gene TRBJ1-2; perhaps TRBD1 as D (5 bases). This CDR3 region has 14 residues. The V and J ends lost 0 bases and 3 bases respectively, with 9 bases between them. Germline CDR1 is SGHRS and CDR2 is YFSETQ. In DNA, the CDR3 is TGCGCCAGCAGCTTGGAGGGGTCTGACTATGGCTACACCTTC. Its translation: CASSLEGSDYGYTF.

CDR3 sequence (DNA): TGTGCCAGCACCCCCGGGGCCTACGAGCAGTACTTC. This encodes CASTPGAYEQYF. The chain has TRBV7-9 and TRBJ2-7; D may be TRBD2 (5 bases). The CDR3 covers 12 residues. The ends were cut back, 7 bases at V and 2 bases at J, with 9 bases in the middle. Per germline, CDR1 SEHNR and CDR2 FQNEAQ (reference sequence).

This sequence joins TRBV27 and TRBJ2-5; D is ambiguous. The DNA end is more similar to TRBJ2-7, so the J call may be wrong. CDR3 length: 12 residues. Looked up from germline, CDR1 is MNHEY and CDR2 is SMNVEV (reference sequence). This CDR3 is CASSLFLGEQYF. In nucleotides, the CDR3 is TGTGCCAGCAGTTTATTTCTGGGCGAGCAGTACTTC.

The chain couples TRBV19 to TRBJ2-1; 9 bases agree with TRBD2. Losses at the gene ends were 1 base for V and 8 bases for J; bases not matched to a gene: 0. CDR3 length: 13 residues. Germline CDR1 LNHDA, CDR2 SQIVND (reference sequence). CDR3: CASSIVAGDEQFF. CDR3 nucleotide sequence: TGTGCCAGTAGTATAGTAGCGGGGGATGAGCAGTTCTTC.

The gene calls are TRBV6-5 and TRBJ1-4; 7 bases map to TRBD1. CDR3 size: 14 residues. Per germline, CDR1 MNHEY and CDR2 SVGAGI. V was pared by 2 bases and J by 6 bases, with 3 bases of the junction left unmatched. CDR3 region: CASSYDRVDEKLFF. The CDR3 DNA reads as TGTGCCAGCAGTTACGACAGGGTCGATGAAAAACTGTTTTTT.

Only a few counts were recorded for this clone. The chain links TRBV7-2 to TRBJ2-1, with D tentatively TRBD2 (6 bases). The germline V gene encodes CDR1 SGHTA and CDR2 FQGNSA. V was shortened by 5 bases and J by 5 bases, with 16 bases between the two germline ends. This CDR3 has 15 amino acids. CDR3 DNA sequence: TGTGCCAGCAGCATGGGACTTTTCCTGCACAATGAGCAGTTCTTC. It specifies CASSMGLFLHNEQFF.

This clone appeared a few times. The genes are TRBV6-6 and TRBJ2-3, with D maybe TRBD1 (6 bases). From germline, CDR1 is MNHNY and CDR2 SVGAGI (reference sequence). The CDR3 runs 13 residues. V gave up 5 bases and J gave up 3 bases, with 9 bases separating them. The CDR3 DNA follows: TGTGCCAGCAGTCATCAGGGGACAGATACGCAGTATTTT. Residues: CASSHQGTDTQYF.

This chain links TRBV11-2 with TRBJ2-2; 9 positions agree with TRBD1. The CDR3 has 16 residues. The V gene's germline CDR1 is SGHAT and CDR2 FQNNGV. The V segment lost 0 bases and the J segment 6 bases; nucleotides outside the gene matches: 5. The CDR3 nucleotides read TGTGCCAGCAGCTTAGATATGGGACAGGGTGCCGGGGAGCTGTTTTTT. Protein: CASSLDMGQGAGELFF.

The rearrangement joins TRBV6-5 to TRBJ1-1, with 7 bases fitting TRBD1. This CDR3 is built from 14 residues. J gave up 2 bases and V 6 bases, and 6 bases lay outside the gene matches. CDR1 is MNHEY, CDR2 SVGAGI, per germline. CDR3: CASRYRGLNTEAFF. The CDR3, as DNA: TGTGCCAGCAGATACAGGGGCCTAAACACTGAAGCTTTCTTT.

This clone was detected only once. V and J are TRBV7-3 and TRBJ2-5, with a weak D call TRBD1 (5 bases). Germline assignment: CDR1 SGHTA and CDR2 FQGTGA. The V end was cut by 1 base, the J end by 0 bases, with 15 bases between. This CDR3 has 17 amino acids. The CDR3 coding sequence is TGTGCCAGCAGCTTAAGGAGACAGAAGATCCACCAAGAGACCCAGTACTTC. Its translation is CASSLRRQKIHQETQYF.

The chain has TRBV2 and TRBJ1-1; 9 bases are a match to TRBD1. The V gene's germline CDR1 is SNHLY and CDR2 FYNNEI. Trimming removed 9 bases from V and 5 bases from J; junction bases left unmatched: 13. The CDR3 totals 15 residues. CDR3 residues: CARKWDRARETEAFF. In DNA, the CDR3 is TGTGCCAGAAAATGGGACAGGGCCCGTGAGACTGAAGCTTTCTTT.

The V call is TRBV7-2, the J call TRBJ2-1; 8 bases are a match to TRBD2. The length of the CDR3 is 15 residues. CDR1 SGHTA and CDR2 FQGNSA come from the germline V gene. Trimming removed 1 base from V and 9 bases from J; junction bases left unmatched: 8. CDR3 sequence (DNA): TGTGCCAGCAGCTTAGTATCGGGGGGGCCGAGTGAGCAGTTCTTC. It translates to CASSLVSGGPSEQFF.

The V gene is TRBV6-4, the J gene TRBJ2-3, with 12 bases matching TRBD2. The CDR3 consists of 16 residues. Germline trimming cut 8 bases from V and 4 bases from J; bases unmatched to any gene: 10. CDR1 is MRHNA, CDR2 SNTAGT, per germline. In nucleotides, the CDR3 is TGTGCCAGCTCCCATACCCTAGCGGGAGGGCCAGATACGCAGTATTTT. It codes for CASSHTLAGGPDTQYF.

The chain has TRBV5-1 and TRBJ1-2; 8 positions match TRBD1. The CDR3 extends over 13 amino acids. Per germline, CDR1 SGHRS and CDR2 YFSETQ. The trim removed 4 bases at V and 4 bases at J, leaving 3 bases unmatched. The DNA for the CDR3 is TGCGCCAGCAGCGACAGGGGTGGCTATGGCTACACCTTC. It is translated as CASSDRGGYGYTF.

This clone is a singleton in its sample. V usage is TRBV7-9 and J usage is TRBJ1-1; no firm D call. Germline lookup yields CDR1 SEHNR and CDR2 FQNEAQ (reference sequence). The CDR3 is made up of 15 amino acids. V shed 5 bases and J shed 2 bases, with 15 bases lying between them. The CDR3 sequence: CASSGQTRINTEAFF. The CDR3 DNA is TGTGCCAGCAGCGGTCAGACACGGATTAACACTGAAGCTTTCTTT. Drawing the rest from reference TRBV7-9 and TRBJ1-1, the complete variable domain is DTGVSQNPRHKITKRGQNVTFRCDPISEHNRLYWYRQTLGQGPEFLTYFQNEAQLEKSRLLSDRFSAERPKGSFSTLEIQRTEQGDSAMYLCASSGQTRINTEAFFGQGTRLTVV.

The rearrangement joins TRBV11-2 to TRBJ1-1; D unclear. The CDR3 contains 16 residues. V dropped 4 bases and J dropped 1 base, with 16 bases sitting between them. Germline V gives CDR1 SGHAT, CDR2 FQNNGV. The CDR3 sequence is CASSSAGEGWNTEAFF. CDR3 DNA: TGTGCCAGCAGCTCGGCGGGTGAGGGATGGAACACTGAAGCTTTCTTT.